The 30 T cell receptor beta chains given below trace back to one sample, sequenced in a study of response to subunit inactivated influenza vaccine. Each CDR3 protein gets one entry after TCRdb re-called the RT-PCR reads with MiXCR. The sample lists about 780,000 distinct CDR3 sequences, approximately 17% occurring once. This specimen consisted of PBMCs from blood, obtained 4 to 6 days after vaccination. The receptors derive from a man aged 50 to 60 who received an inactivated influenza vaccine.

J is TRBJ2-7 and V is TRBV10-3; 7 bases match TRBD1. The CDR3 sequence is 16 residues long. CDR1 is ENHRY and CDR2 is SYGVKD in the germline V gene. V lost 10 bases, J lost 2 bases, and 17 bases stayed unmatched. CDR3 in amino acids: CATSPRPAGQAYEQYF. The CDR3 DNA sequence: TGTGCCACCAGCCCCCGGCCGGCAGGACAGGCCTACGAGCAGTACTTC.

This clonotype was detected many times. The gene calls are TRBV7-8 and TRBJ2-1; 13 positions agree with TRBD2. V lost 5 bases and J lost 0; bases outside the gene matches: 10. The CDR3 extends over 19 amino acids. Germline V lookup: CDR1 SGHVS, CDR2 FQNEAQ. CDR3 in DNA: TGTGCCAGCAGCCTAAGGACTAGCGGGGGTTCCAGCTCCTACAATGAGCAGTTCTTC. It translates to CASSLRTSGGSSSYNEQFF.

The chain employs TRBV5-1 and TRBJ2-7; 7 bases align to TRBD1. Germline CDR1 SGHRS, CDR2 YFSETQ. V shed 4 bases and J 3 bases; nucleotides not matched to a gene: 10. The CDR3 has 15 amino acids. The CDR3 loop is CASSKTGQVNYEQYF. CDR3 in DNA: TGCGCCAGCAGCAAGACAGGGCAGGTAAACTACGAGCAGTACTTC.

CDR3 DNA: TGTGCCAGCAGTGATAATCGCTGGTCCTACGAGCAGTACTTC. Encoded protein: CASSDNRWSYEQYF. V usage is TRBV25-1 and J usage is TRBJ2-7; D not certain. V was cut by 3 bases and J by 1 base, with 10 bases left in between. The germline gives CDR1 MGHDK, CDR2 SYGVNS. CDR3 length: 14 amino acids.

This clonotype is a singleton in its sample. This sequence joins TRBV18 and TRBJ2-7; tentative D call: TRBD1 (5 bases). The CDR3 loop spans 15 amino acids. CDR1 is KGHSH and CDR2 is LQKENI in the germline V gene. The V end was cut by 0 bases, the J end by 2 bases, with 11 bases between. CDR3 sequence: CASSPPQGNPYEQYF. DNA for the CDR3: TGTGCCAGCTCACCACCGCAGGGTAATCCCTACGAGCAGTACTTC.

This clonotype has only a few counts. V and J are TRBV5-1 and TRBJ2-1; TRBD2 matches 10 bases. After removal of 5 bases from V and 0 bases from J, the junction contained 8 bases not matched to a gene. This CDR3 is built from 17 residues. Looked up from germline, CDR1 is SGHRS and CDR2 is YFSETQ. CDR3 sequence (DNA): TGCGCCAGCAGGGTAGCGGGGGGTCCTAGCTCCTACAATGAGCAGTTCTTC. This encodes CASRVAGGPSSYNEQFF.

The chain combines TRBV30 with TRBJ2-3; the match to TRBD2 covers 7 bases. The CDR3 consists of 10 residues. Germline-derived CDR1 and CDR2 are GTSNPN and SVGIG (reference sequence). J was trimmed by 8 bases and V by 8 bases; bases with no gene match: 4. Here the CDR3 DNA reads TGTGCCCACGGGGAGGGTACGCAGTATTTT. It yields the protein CAHGEGTQYF.

The chain carries TRBV4-1 and TRBJ2-3; 11 nucleotides line up with TRBD2. Unmatched junction bases numbered 6, after V lost 4 bases and J lost 3 bases. The V gene's germline CDR1 is MGHRA and CDR2 YSYEKL. The CDR3 loop spans 16 amino acids. Here the CDR3 reads CASSLTGTSGTDTQYF. In DNA form, the CDR3 reads TGCGCCAGCAGCCTGACCGGGACTAGCGGAACAGATACGCAGTATTTT.

The sample holds many counts of this clonotype. The chain couples TRBV29-1 to TRBJ2-7, with unresolved D. Germline V gives CDR1 SQVTM, CDR2 ANQGSEA. The V end was cut by 5 bases, the J end by 0 bases, with 11 bases between. There are 13 residues in the CDR3. The chain's CDR3 is CSVSRSSSYEQYF. The CDR3 DNA follows: TGCAGCGTTTCCCGGTCAAGCTCCTACGAGCAGTACTTC.

This clonotype turned up a few times. The genes are TRBV20-1 and TRBJ2-2; D might be TRBD2 (5 bases). V was trimmed by 3 bases and J by 6 bases, leaving 17 bases between them. CDR1 is DFQATT, CDR2 SNEGSKA, per germline (reference sequence). The CDR3 spans 15 residues. The CDR3 protein is CSASDGRGPPGELFF. CDR3 coding DNA: TGCAGTGCTAGCGACGGAAGAGGGCCCCCCGGGGAGCTGTTTTTT.

This clonotype was detected many times. The chain links TRBV12-3 or TRBV12-4 to TRBJ2-7; 8 bases map to TRBD1. The CDR3 sequence is 16 residues long. V was pared by 0 bases and J by 6 bases, with 10 bases of the junction left unmatched. CDR3 sequence: CASSLARTGNEGEQYF. The CDR3 DNA sequence: TGTGCCAGCAGTTTAGCGCGGACAGGGAATGAAGGCGAGCAGTACTTC.

This sequence joins TRBV28 and TRBJ2-7, with D tentatively TRBD1 or TRBD2 (5 bases each). The CDR3 has 13 residues. The germline V gene encodes CDR1 MDHEN and CDR2 SYDVKM. V lost 7 bases, J lost 2 bases, and 12 bases lay in between. The CDR3, as DNA: TGTGCCAGCACCCTCGGGACGACCTACGAGCAGTACTTC. It translates to CASTLGTTYEQYF.

A few counts support this clonotype. The chain joins TRBV10-2 to TRBJ2-2; D ambiguous. Germline V gives CDR1 WSHSY, CDR2 SAAADI. CDR3 size: 12 residues. Trimming left V 7 bases short and J 0 bases short, with 3 bases between. The CDR3 loop reads CASTSNTGELFF. The CDR3 DNA is TGCGCCAGCACTTCGAACACCGGGGAGCTGTTTTTT.

The chain carries TRBV6-5 and TRBJ1-2; 10 nucleotides match TRBD1. With V trimmed by 5 bases and J by 6 bases, 12 bases remained unmatched. The germline V gene has CDR1 MNHEY and CDR2 SVGAGI. This CDR3 comprises 16 residues. CDR3 nucleotides: TGTGCCAGCAGTACCGATCCGGGACAGGGGATCAATGGCTACACCTTC. Amino acid sequence: CASSTDPGQGINGYTF.

V is TRBV6-2 or TRBV6-3 and J is TRBJ1-1; D call uncertain. The germline V gene has CDR1 MNHEY and CDR2 SVGEGT. V was trimmed by 6 bases and J by 0 bases, leaving 11 bases between them. This CDR3 spans 14 amino acids. DNA for the CDR3: TGTGCCAGCAGCGATCCCCCAATGAACACTGAAGCTTTCTTT. This codes for CASSDPPMNTEAFF.

This clonotype was counted ten times or more. V gene TRBV27 combines with J gene TRBJ2-5; maybe TRBD1 (5 bases). V was clipped by 0 bases and J by 7 bases, with 9 bases between them. The CDR3 covers 13 residues. CDR1 and CDR2 from the germline V gene are MNHEY and SMNVEV (reference sequence). In DNA, the CDR3 is TGTGCCAGCAGTTTATCGGTTCAGGGGACCCAGTACTTC. It is translated as CASSLSVQGTQYF.

V gene TRBV7-8 combines with J gene TRBJ2-2; tentative D call: TRBD2 (6 bases). The germline V and J ends were trimmed by 5 bases and 8 bases, with 12 bases remaining between them. Germline loops: CDR1 SGHVS, CDR2 FQNEAQ. The CDR3 length is 13 residues. The CDR3 is CASSRRAPGELFF. In DNA form, the CDR3 reads TGTGCCAGCAGCCGGAGGGCCCCGGGGGAGCTGTTTTTT.

V gene TRBV12-3 or TRBV12-4 combines with J gene TRBJ1-6, with D perhaps matching TRBD1 (6 bases). This CDR3 spans 14 amino acids. Trimming removed 3 bases from V and 9 bases from J, with 12 bases in between. The CDR3 DNA reads TGTGCCAGCAGTTTTACAGGGATTGGTTCACCCCTCCACTTT. Translation: CASSFTGIGSPLHF.

This clonotype was seen a handful of times. This rearrangement joins TRBV24-1 to TRBJ2-3; weak D call: TRBD2 (5 bases). The V end lost 7 bases, the J end lost 2 bases, and 9 bases lay between the germline ends. Germline values: CDR1 KGHDR, CDR2 SFDVKD. The CDR3 covers 13 residues. The CDR3 DNA is TGTGCCACCAGGGGCGGGCTCACAGATACGCAGTATTTT. Its translation is CATRGGLTDTQYF.

This clonotype was detected only a few times. V is TRBV20-1 and J is TRBJ1-1; 8 positions match TRBD1. V shed 6 bases, J shed 1 base, and the junction held 7 bases outside the gene matches. The CDR3 totals 14 residues. Germline V gene lookup returns CDR1 DFQATT and CDR2 SNEGSKA (reference sequence). The DNA for the CDR3 is TGCAGTGCAAGGGACAGGTGGAGGAACACTGAAGCTTTCTTT. Translated: CSARDRWRNTEAFF.

V and J are TRBV5-6 and TRBJ1-5, with D unresolved. This CDR3 is 15 amino acids long. V was shortened by 1 base and J by 6 bases, with 14 bases between the two germline ends. Germline assignment: CDR1 SGHDT and CDR2 YYEEEE. DNA of the CDR3: TGTGCCAGCAGCTTGTTTGAGTCCCGTGGTCAGCCCCAGCATTTT. It yields the protein CASSLFESRGQPQHF.

V and J are TRBV7-9 and TRBJ1-4; 10 bases line up with TRBD1. The CDR3 has 14 residues. Losses at the gene ends were 7 bases for V and 7 bases for J; bases not matched to a gene: 6. Germline CDR1 and CDR2: SEHNR and FQNEAQ (reference sequence). The CDR3 coding sequence is TGTGCCAGCACCCCGGGACAGGGGAGTGAAAAACTGTTTTTT. Protein sequence: CASTPGQGSEKLFF.

This clonotype came up a few times. This chain connects TRBV3-1 to TRBJ1-5; no firm D call. The germline V and J ends were trimmed by 1 base and 6 bases, with 13 bases remaining between them. Germline CDR1 and CDR2: LGHDT and YNNKEL (reference sequence). The CDR3 covers 15 residues. CDR3 amino acids: CASSQAPGRSQPQHF. CDR3 coding DNA: TGTGCCAGCAGCCAAGCTCCAGGTAGAAGTCAGCCCCAGCATTTT.

The chain joins TRBV20-1 to TRBJ2-7; TRBD1 agrees at 10 bases. Germline V lookup: CDR1 DFQATT, CDR2 SNEGSKA (reference sequence). The CDR3 has 14 amino acids. J was trimmed by 6 bases and V by 5 bases; bases with no gene match: 10. The CDR3 DNA follows: TGCAGTGCTGGAGGGACAGGGGAGACAGTCGAGCAGTACTTC. Translated, it gives CSAGGTGETVEQYF.

This clonotype was detected ten times or more. The CDR3 reads CASSLVTGGADTQYF. Written as DNA, the CDR3 is TGCGCCAGCAGCTTGGTGACAGGGGGGGCAGATACGCAGTATTTT. J is TRBJ2-3 and V is TRBV5-1, with 9 bases aligning to TRBD1. V lost 0 bases and J lost 4; bases outside the gene matches: 3. This CDR3 contains 15 residues. Germline loops: CDR1 SGHRS, CDR2 YFSETQ.

Comments on this clonotype: At one of its ends the junction is not consistent with the germline gene, which may arise from a read error. J is TRBJ2-3 and V is TRBV20-1, with 11 bases fitting TRBD2. This CDR3 has 16 residues. Germline assignment: CDR1 DFQATT and CDR2 SNEGSKA (reference sequence). The CDR3 reads CCASRTSGYSTDTQYF. The CDR3 nucleotides are TGCTGTGCTAGTAGGACTAGCGGGTATAGCACAGATACGCAGTATTTT.

This clonotype occurred a few times. The chain combines TRBV7-2 with TRBJ1-1, with D possibly matching TRBD1 (6 bases). Germline V CDR1 and CDR2: SGHTA, FQGNSA. The CDR3 is 14 amino acids. V dropped 3 bases and J dropped 5 bases, with 13 bases sitting between them. The CDR3 region is CASSLGQGRTEAFF. The CDR3 DNA sequence: TGTGCCAGCAGCTTGGGCCAGGGGAGGACTGAAGCTTTCTTT.

This clonotype was seen a few times. The chain has TRBV20-1 and TRBJ2-1; no clear D gene. Germline-derived CDR1 and CDR2 are DFQATT and SNEGSKA (reference sequence). CDR3 size: 16 residues. V was cut by 4 bases and J by 0 bases, with 16 bases left in between. The CDR3 DNA reads as TGCAGTGCTAATGGAGATGACACCCGCTCCTACAATGAGCAGTTCTTC. Translating it yields CSANGDDTRSYNEQFF.

The table lists this clonotype with a few counts. The CDR3: CASSRGLSSSNEQFF. Here the CDR3 DNA reads TGTGCCAGCAGCCGGGGACTTAGCTCTTCTAATGAGCAGTTCTTC. V and J are TRBV7-9 and TRBJ2-1; D may be TRBD2 (6 bases). Per germline, CDR1 SEHNR and CDR2 FQNEAQ (reference sequence). V was pared by 5 bases and J by 7 bases, with 18 bases between. CDR3 length: 15 residues.

This clonotype has more than one count but fewer than ten. The V gene is TRBV10-3, the J gene TRBJ1-2; 8 bases match TRBD1. Per germline, CDR1 ENHRY and CDR2 SYGVKD. This CDR3 has 14 amino acids. V dropped 7 bases and J dropped 6; count of bases not matched to a gene: 10. The CDR3 bases are TGTGCCATCACGGCCGGCAGGGGGCTTAATGGCTACACCTTC. Amino acid sequence: CAITAGRGLNGYTF.